This entry is about one T cell receptor (beta chain). Only one count was recorded for this clonotype. The target of this receptor is not known. No base quality information exists; no much larger clone differs at one position. A lone read gives weak evidence. The library was prepared using RT-PCR. Sequencing took place on an Illumina HiSeq 2500. Clones were called with MiXCR by TCRdb after fastp trimmed the public reads at Q25, and only in-frame beta chains were retained. When rows share a CDR3 protein, they turn into one entry using the most common DNA and genes. The sample yields over 8,500 distinct CDR3 sequences; under 85% were counted once. Clones ranked in the top ten supply less than 8.5% of the sample. The sample belongs to a study of yellow fever vaccine responses in identical twins (dated by TCRdb to between 2017 and 2018). For the wider study: Focusing on identical twins, the study followed the T cell clones that responded to the vaccine, and did so with precision.

The study at large found these results: The T cell response to vaccination in identical twins was reported by the authors to appear partly convergent and partly personalized.

From cysteine to phenylalanine, the CDR3 is 14 amino acids long. The only DNA kept is the CDR3, 42 bases in frame from the first base. Trimming removed 4 bases from V and 5 bases from J, leaving 14 bases between the germline ends. CDR1 is given as SQVTM and CDR2 as ANQGSEA, both from the germline V gene. Sample: T cells from blood (PBMCs), unsorted or a sorted subset (not recorded which), taken before or after yellow fever vaccination (not recorded which). This receptor was identified in a woman under 30 who received the yellow fever vaccine. Donor details come from another sample of the same person, matched by shared clones. Recombination linked TRBV29-1 to TRBJ2-2; a tentative D call is TRBD1 (5 bases match). The DNA sequence is given as TGCAGCGTTGGTCTCAGGGATGGTACCGGGGAGCTGTTTTTT. Its protein is CSVGLRDGTGELFF.